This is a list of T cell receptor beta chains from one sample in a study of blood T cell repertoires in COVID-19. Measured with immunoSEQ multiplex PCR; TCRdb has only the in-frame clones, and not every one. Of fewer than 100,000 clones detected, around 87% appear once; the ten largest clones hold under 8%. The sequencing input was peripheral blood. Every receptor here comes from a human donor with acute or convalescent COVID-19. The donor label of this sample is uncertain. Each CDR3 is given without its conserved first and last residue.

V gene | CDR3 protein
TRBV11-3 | ASSLLSGGAIDTQY
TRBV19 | ASSITSGGVPGIQY
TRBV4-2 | ASSQDRDSYNEQF
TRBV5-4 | ASSLGSLTYGYT
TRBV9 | ASSSAAANTEAF
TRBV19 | ASSIGGPGQTTQETQY
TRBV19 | ASSIRQVPTGELF
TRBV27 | ASSLSKDTQY
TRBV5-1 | ASSFWGQKETQY
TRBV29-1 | SVVGTSGGKDEQF
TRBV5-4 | ASSLTGRTQEKLF
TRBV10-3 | ASSSTVYEQY
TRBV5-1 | ASSLGPGLRSEAF
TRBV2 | ASRQTSGGSAGDTQY
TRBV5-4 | ASSLGLAGVRGELF
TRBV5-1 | ASSLGASGPGETQY
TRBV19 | ASSPGLAGGLRDTQY
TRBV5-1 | ASSFRGQQETQY
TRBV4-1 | ASSQETTGLGNTIY
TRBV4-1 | ASSQGGQLGNTIY